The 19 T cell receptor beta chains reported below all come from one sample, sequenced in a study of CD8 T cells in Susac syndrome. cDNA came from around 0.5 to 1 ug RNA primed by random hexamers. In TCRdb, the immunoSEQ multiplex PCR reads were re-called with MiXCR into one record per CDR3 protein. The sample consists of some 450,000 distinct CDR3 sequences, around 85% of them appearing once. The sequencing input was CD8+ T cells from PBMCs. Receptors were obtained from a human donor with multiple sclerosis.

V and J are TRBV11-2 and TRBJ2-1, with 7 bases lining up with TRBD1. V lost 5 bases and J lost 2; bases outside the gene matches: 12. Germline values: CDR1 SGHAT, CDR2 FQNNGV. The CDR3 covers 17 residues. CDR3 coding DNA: TGTGCCAGCAGCGACAAACGTGACAGGGCCACCTACAATGAGCAGTTCTTC. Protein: CASSDKRDRATYNEQFF.

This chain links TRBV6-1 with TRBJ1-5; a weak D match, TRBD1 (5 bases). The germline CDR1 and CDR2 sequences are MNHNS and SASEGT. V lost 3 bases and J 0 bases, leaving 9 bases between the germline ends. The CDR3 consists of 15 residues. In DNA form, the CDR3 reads TGTGCCAGCAGTGAGGCAGGGTATAGCAATCAGCCCCAGCATTTT. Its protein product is CASSEAGYSNQPQHF.

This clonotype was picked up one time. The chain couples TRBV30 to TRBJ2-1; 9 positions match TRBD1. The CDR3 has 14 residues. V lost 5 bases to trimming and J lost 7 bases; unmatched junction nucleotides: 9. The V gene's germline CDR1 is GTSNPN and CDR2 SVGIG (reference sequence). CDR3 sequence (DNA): TGTGCCTGGGGTGCCGGGACAGGGTGGAATGAGCAGTTCTTC. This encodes CAWGAGTGWNEQFF.

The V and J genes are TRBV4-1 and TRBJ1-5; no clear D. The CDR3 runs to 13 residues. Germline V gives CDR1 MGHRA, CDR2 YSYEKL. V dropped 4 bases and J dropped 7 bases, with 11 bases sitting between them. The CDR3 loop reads CASSPGVRQPQHF. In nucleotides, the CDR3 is TGCGCCAGCAGCCCCGGGGTTCGCCAGCCCCAGCATTTT.

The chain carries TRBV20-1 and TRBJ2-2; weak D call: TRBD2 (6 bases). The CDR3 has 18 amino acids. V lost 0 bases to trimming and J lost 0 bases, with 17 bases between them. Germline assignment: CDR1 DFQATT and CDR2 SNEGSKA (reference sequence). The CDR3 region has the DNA TGCAGTGCTAGAGACCCTTCGGGGGAGAGGGCGAACACCGGGGAGCTGTTTTTT. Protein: CSARDPSGERANTGELFF.

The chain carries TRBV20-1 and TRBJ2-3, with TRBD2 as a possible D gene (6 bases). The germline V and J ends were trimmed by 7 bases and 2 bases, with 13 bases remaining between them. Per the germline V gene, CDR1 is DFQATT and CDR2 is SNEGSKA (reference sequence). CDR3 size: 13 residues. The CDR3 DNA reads TGCAGTGTTTCCCTAGCGAACACAGATACGCAGTATTTT. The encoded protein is CSVSLANTDTQYF.

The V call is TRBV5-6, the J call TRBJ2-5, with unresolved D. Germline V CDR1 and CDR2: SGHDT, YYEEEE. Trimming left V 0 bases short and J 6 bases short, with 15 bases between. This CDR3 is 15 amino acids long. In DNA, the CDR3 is TGTGCCAGCAGCTTGGAGGTCGGTAGCTGGCAGACCCAGTACTTC. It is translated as CASSLEVGSWQTQYF.

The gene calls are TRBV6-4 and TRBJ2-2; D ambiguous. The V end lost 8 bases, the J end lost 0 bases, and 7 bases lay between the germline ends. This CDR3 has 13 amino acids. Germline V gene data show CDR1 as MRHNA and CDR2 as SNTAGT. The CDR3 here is CASGVPNTGELFF. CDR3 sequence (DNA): TGTGCCAGCGGGGTTCCGAACACCGGGGAGCTGTTTTTT.

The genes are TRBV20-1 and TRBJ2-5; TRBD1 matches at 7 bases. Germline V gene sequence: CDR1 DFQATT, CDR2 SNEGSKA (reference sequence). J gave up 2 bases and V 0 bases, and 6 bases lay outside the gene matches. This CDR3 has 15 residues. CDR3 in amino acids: CSARDKTGLQETQYF. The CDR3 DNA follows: TGCAGTGCTAGAGACAAGACAGGGTTACAAGAGACCCAGTACTTC.

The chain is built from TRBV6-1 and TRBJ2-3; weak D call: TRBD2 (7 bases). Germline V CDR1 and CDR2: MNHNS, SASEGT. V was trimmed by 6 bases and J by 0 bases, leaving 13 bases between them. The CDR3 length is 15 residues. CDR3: CASSERDISTDTQYF. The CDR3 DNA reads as TGTGCCAGCAGCGAGCGGGACATTAGCACAGATACGCAGTATTTT.

CDR3 nucleotide sequence: TGTGCCAGCAGCCAAGTGTCAGGGGGCGGTGGCTACACCTTC. Its translation is CASSQVSGGGGYTF. This rearrangement joins TRBV14 to TRBJ1-2, with 8 bases matching TRBD1. The ends lost 1 base at V and 7 bases at J; junction bases unmatched: 5. Germline V gene sequence: CDR1 SGHDN, CDR2 FVKESK. There are 14 residues in the CDR3.

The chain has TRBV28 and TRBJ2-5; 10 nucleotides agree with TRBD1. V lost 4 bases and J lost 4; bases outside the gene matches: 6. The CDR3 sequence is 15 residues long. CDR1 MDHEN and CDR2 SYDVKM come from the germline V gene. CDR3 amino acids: CASSWVTGGLETQYF. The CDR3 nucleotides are TGTGCCAGCAGTTGGGTGACAGGGGGCTTAGAGACCCAGTACTTC.

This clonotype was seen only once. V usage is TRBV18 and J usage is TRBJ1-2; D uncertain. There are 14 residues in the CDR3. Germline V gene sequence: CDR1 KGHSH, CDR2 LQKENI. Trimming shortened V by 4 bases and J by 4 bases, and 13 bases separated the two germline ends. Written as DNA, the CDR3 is TGTGCCAGCTCACTCGGCTCACAGAGCTATGGCTACACCTTC. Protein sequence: CASSLGSQSYGYTF.

The CDR3 DNA reads as TGTGCCATCAGTGAGTCCGGCAGGGGGCCAGATGGCTACACCTTC. Translation: CAISESGRGPDGYTF. The rearrangement uses TRBV10-3 and TRBJ1-2; 8 nucleotides agree with TRBD1. Trimming cost V 0 bases and J 6 bases; bases outside gene matches: 6. Germline V gene data show CDR1 as ENHRY and CDR2 as SYGVKD. This CDR3 region has 15 residues.

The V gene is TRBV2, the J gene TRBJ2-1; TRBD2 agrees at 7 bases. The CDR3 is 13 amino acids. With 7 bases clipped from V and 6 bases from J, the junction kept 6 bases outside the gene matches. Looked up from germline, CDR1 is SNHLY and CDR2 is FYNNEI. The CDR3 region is CASIAAGSNEQFF. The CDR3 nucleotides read TGTGCCAGCATAGCAGCGGGAAGCAATGAGCAGTTCTTC.

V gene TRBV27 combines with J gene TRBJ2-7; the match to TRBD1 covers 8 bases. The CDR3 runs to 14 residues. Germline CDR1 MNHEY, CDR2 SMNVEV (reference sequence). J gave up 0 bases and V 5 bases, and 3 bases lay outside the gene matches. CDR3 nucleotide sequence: TGTGCCAGCAGTCACGGGACAGGCTCCTACGAGCAGTACTTC. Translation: CASSHGTGSYEQYF.

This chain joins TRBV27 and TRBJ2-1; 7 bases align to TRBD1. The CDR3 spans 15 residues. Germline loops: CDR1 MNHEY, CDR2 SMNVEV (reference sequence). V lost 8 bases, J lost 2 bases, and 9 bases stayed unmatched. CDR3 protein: CASGPGQLTYNEQFF. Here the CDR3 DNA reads TGTGCCAGCGGGCCGGGACAGCTAACCTACAATGAGCAGTTCTTC.

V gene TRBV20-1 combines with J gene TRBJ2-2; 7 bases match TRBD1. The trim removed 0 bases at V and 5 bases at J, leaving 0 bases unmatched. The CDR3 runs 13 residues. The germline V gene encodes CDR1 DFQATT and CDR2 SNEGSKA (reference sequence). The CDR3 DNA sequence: TGCAGTGCTAGAGACAGGGGGACCGGGGAGCTGTTTTTT. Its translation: CSARDRGTGELFF.

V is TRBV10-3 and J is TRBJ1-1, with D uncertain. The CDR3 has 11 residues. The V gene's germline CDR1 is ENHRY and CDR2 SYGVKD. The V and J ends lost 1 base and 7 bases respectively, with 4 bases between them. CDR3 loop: CAISEYDEAFF. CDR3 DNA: TGTGCCATCAGTGAGTATGATGAAGCTTTCTTT.